Each of the 21 T cell receptor beta chains below was sequenced from the same sample in a study of blood T cell repertoires in COVID-19. The protocol was immunoSEQ multiplex PCR, while the TCRdb copy is restricted to in-frame clones and leaves out a portion. The data show 75,000 to 80,000 clones, about 88% seen once. Sequenced sample: peripheral blood. The receptors shown here come from a human donor in a cohort sampled during active COVID-19.

The rearrangement uses TRBV2 and TRBJ2-1, with D possibly being TRBD2 (7 bases). CDR1 and CDR2 from the germline V gene are SNHLY and FYNNEI. Trimming removed 4 bases at V and 2 bases at J, with 12 bases between. The CDR3 sequence is 15 residues long. The CDR3 loop reads CASSGGGRTYNEQFF. The DNA for the CDR3 is TGTGCCAGCAGTGGCGGGGGCCGCACCTACAATGAGCAGTTCTTC.

The V and J genes are TRBV6-2 or TRBV6-3 and TRBJ2-7; D gene uncertain. Germline CDR1 reads MNHEY; CDR2 reads SVGEGT. Trimming took 1 base from V and 6 from J, leaving 10 bases between them. This CDR3 has 13 residues. CDR3 sequence reads: CASSYYKLGEQYF. DNA for the CDR3: TGTGCCAGCAGTTACTATAAGCTAGGCGAGCAGTACTTC.

J is TRBJ1-2 and V is TRBV7-9; TRBD1 aligns across 9 bases. Germline loops: CDR1 SEHNR, CDR2 FQNEAQ (reference sequence). The CDR3 has 13 amino acids. The ends lost 2 bases at V and 8 bases at J; junction bases unmatched: 3. CDR3 nucleotide sequence: TGTGCCAGCAGCTTACCGGGACAGGGAGGCTACACCTTC. Its protein is CASSLPGQGGYTF.

The chain is built from TRBV2 and TRBJ2-3, with D perhaps TRBD2 (5 bases). V gave up 4 bases and J gave up 1 base, with 12 bases separating them. CDR3 size: 15 residues. The germline V gene encodes CDR1 SNHLY and CDR2 FYNNEI. The CDR3 protein is CASSVESGRTDTQYF. CDR3 DNA: TGTGCCAGCAGTGTCGAGAGCGGTCGCACAGATACGCAGTATTTT.

The rearrangement uses TRBV20-1 and TRBJ1-4; D gene uncertain. Germline assignment: CDR1 DFQATT and CDR2 SNEGSKA (reference sequence). The CDR3 loop spans 11 amino acids. Trimming pared 3 bases from V and 7 bases from J, leaving 6 bases between. The CDR3: CSASGLEKLFF. The CDR3 DNA reads as TGCAGTGCTAGCGGTCTTGAAAAACTGTTTTTT.

This chain joins TRBV10-3 and TRBJ2-7, with D possibly matching TRBD2 (5 bases). The CDR3 has 11 amino acids. Germline V gene lookup returns CDR1 ENHRY and CDR2 SYGVKD. The V end was cut by 6 bases, the J end by 2 bases, with 5 bases between. The CDR3 DNA reads TGTGCCATCAGCGGGACCTACGAGCAGTACTTC. Translation gives CAISGTYEQYF.

V usage is TRBV5-1 and J usage is TRBJ1-2; 8 positions match TRBD1. V trimming: 1 base; J trimming: 1 base; junction bases outside the gene matches: 0. CDR1 SGHRS and CDR2 YFSETQ come from the germline V gene. The CDR3 contains 14 residues. CDR3 residues: CASSLTGGNYGYTF. For the CDR3, the DNA is TGCGCCAGCAGCTTGACAGGGGGTAACTATGGCTACACCTTC.

This clone appeared a single time. This chain joins TRBV7-8 and TRBJ1-2; no clear D gene. Germline loops: CDR1 SGHVS, CDR2 FQNEAQ. The CDR3 covers 13 residues. Between the trimmed V and J ends, which lost 5 bases and 6 bases, there was a span of 13 bases. CDR3 sequence: CASSPYIRDGYTF. For the CDR3, the DNA is TGTGCCAGCAGCCCCTACATACGGGATGGCTACACCTTC.

The rearrangement joins TRBV19 to TRBJ1-5; D might be TRBD1 (5 bases). CDR1 is LNHDA and CDR2 is SQIVND in the germline V gene (reference sequence). The CDR3 has 16 residues. Trimming removed 1 base at V and 5 bases at J, with 15 bases between. CDR3: CASSIAGGGGHQPQHF. In DNA, the CDR3 is TGTGCCAGTAGTATAGCGGGGGGAGGTGGTCATCAGCCCCAGCATTTT. Together with reference TRBV19 and TRBJ1-5, the CDR3 gives the full variable domain: DGGITQSPKYLFRKEGQNVTLSCEQNLNHDAMYWYRQDPGQGLRLIYYSQIVNDFQKGDIAEGYSVSREKKESFPLTVTSAQKNPTAFYLCASSIAGGGGHQPQHFGDGTRLSIL.

The J gene is TRBJ1-2, the V gene TRBV20-1, with 7 bases lining up with TRBD1. The CDR3 covers 17 residues. V lost 3 bases to trimming and J lost 0 bases; unmatched junction nucleotides: 13. CDR1 DFQATT and CDR2 SNEGSKA come from the germline V gene (reference sequence). DNA for the CDR3: TGCAGTGCTAGTGGTCCGGAGGGGGCGAAAGCTAACTATGGCTACACCTTC. Translated, it gives CSASGPEGAKANYGYTF.

The chain employs TRBV30 and TRBJ1-2; a weak D match, TRBD1 (6 bases). The CDR3 consists of 12 residues. Germline V gene lookup returns CDR1 GTSNPN and CDR2 SVGIG (reference sequence). The V gene lost 5 bases and the J gene lost 8 bases, with 15 bases spanning the gap. The CDR3 sequence is CAWSLGARGYTF. In DNA form, the CDR3 reads TGTGCCTGGTCACTGGGGGCGAGGGGCTACACCTTC.

The CDR3 spells CASSSRTEDRRPLYGYTF. CDR3 in DNA: TGTGCCAGCAGTTCCAGAACTGAGGACAGGAGACCACTCTATGGCTACACCTTC. V is TRBV27 and J is TRBJ1-2; 7 nucleotides line up with TRBD1. This CDR3 contains 18 residues. CDR1 and CDR2 (germline): MNHEY, SMNVEV (reference sequence). V was clipped by 4 bases and J by 4 bases; unmatched bases: 18.

The J gene is TRBJ2-1, the V gene TRBV5-1; weak D call: TRBD1 (6 bases). CDR3 size: 18 residues. The V gene's germline CDR1 is SGHRS and CDR2 YFSETQ. The V and J ends lost 0 bases and 7 bases respectively, with 23 bases between them. CDR3 sequence: CASSLARTDGSILNEQFF. DNA for the CDR3: TGCGCCAGCAGCTTGGCTAGGACAGATGGATCCATACTGAATGAGCAGTTCTTC.

J is TRBJ2-5 and V is TRBV6-2 or TRBV6-3; 7 nucleotides align to TRBD2. CDR1 is MNHEY, CDR2 SVGEGT, per germline. Trimming took 4 bases from V and 4 from J; bases not matched to a gene: 3. The CDR3 runs 13 residues. Here the CDR3 DNA reads TGTGCCAGCAGTTCCGGGACTACAGAGACCCAGTACTTC. Amino acid sequence: CASSSGTTETQYF.

The CDR3 sequence: CASSELPGQYPQETQYF. CDR3 nucleotide sequence: TGTGCCAGCAGTGAACTACCGGGACAGTATCCCCAAGAGACCCAGTACTTC. The chain links TRBV25-1 to TRBJ2-5, with TRBD1 matching 7 bases. Losses at the gene ends were 2 bases for V and 1 base for J; bases not matched to a gene: 10. The germline CDR1 and CDR2 sequences are MGHDK and SYGVNS. The length of the CDR3 is 17 residues.

CDR3 coding DNA: TGTGCCAGCAGTTACTCGTCTCTAGCGACCTACGAGCAGTACTTC. Translated, it gives CASSYSSLATYEQYF. V gene TRBV6-2 or TRBV6-3 combines with J gene TRBJ2-7, with D tentatively TRBD2 (6 bases). The germline gives CDR1 MNHEY, CDR2 SVGEGT. The V gene lost 0 bases and the J gene lost 2 bases, with 11 bases spanning the gap. The CDR3 runs 15 residues.

V and J are TRBV7-9 and TRBJ1-1, with D hard to call. CDR3 length: 13 amino acids. V lost 2 bases and J lost 6, with 10 bases in between. CDR1 and CDR2 (germline): SEHNR, FQNEAQ (reference sequence). The CDR3 protein is CASSLPGLAEAFF. The DNA of the CDR3 is TGTGCCAGCAGCTTACCGGGGTTGGCTGAAGCTTTCTTT.

This rearrangement joins TRBV6-5 to TRBJ2-1, with TRBD1 matching over 8 bases. This CDR3 comprises 15 residues. After removal of 5 bases from V and 3 bases from J, the junction contained 6 bases not matched to a gene. Germline V gives CDR1 MNHEY, CDR2 SVGAGI. CDR3 DNA: TGTGCCAGCAGTATGGACAGGGACTTCTACAATGAGCAGTTCTTC. Amino acids: CASSMDRDFYNEQFF.

This chain uses TRBV5-6 with TRBJ1-1; D is possibly TRBD1 (5 bases). Germline CDR1 reads SGHDT; CDR2 reads YYEEEE. V lost 1 base and J lost 1, with 11 bases in between. The CDR3 has 15 amino acids. DNA for the CDR3: TGTGCCAGCAGCTTGACGTCAGGGTCGAACACTGAAGCTTTCTTT. Translating it yields CASSLTSGSNTEAFF.

This chain connects TRBV7-9 to TRBJ1-2; 8 positions match TRBD1. The junction had 7 bases not matched to a gene; V was cut back by 4 bases and J by 3 bases. The CDR3 length is 15 residues. The germline gives CDR1 SEHNR, CDR2 FQNEAQ (reference sequence). The CDR3 DNA sequence: TGTGCCAGCAGCTCCAGGACAGGGTGGGACTATGGCTACACCTTC. This gives the protein CASSSRTGWDYGYTF.

The chain uses TRBV28 and TRBJ1-5, with 7 bases matching TRBD1. CDR1 is MDHEN and CDR2 is SYDVKM in the germline V gene. Trimming took 4 bases from V and 1 from J; bases not matched to a gene: 1. This CDR3 has 14 amino acids. CDR3 residues: CASSWTGSNQPQHF. CDR3 bases: TGTGCCAGCAGTTGGACAGGAAGCAATCAGCCCCAGCATTTT.